This T cell receptor (beta chain) was sequenced during a study of cytomegalovirus exposure and HLA in healthy donors. Study-wide points: Some TCR beta chains (164 of them) were listed as cytomegalovirus-associated.

Comments on this clone: As yet, its antigen is unknown.

With V trimmed by 4 bases and J by 3 bases, 9 bases remained unmatched. The germline gives CDR1 SGHRS, CDR2 YFSETQ. There are 15 residues in the CDR3. The PCR was carried out with 60 Vbeta primers and 13 Jbeta primers. Here immunoSEQ multiplex PCR was the method, and the copy in TCRdb shows in-frame clones only, minus some. The table records fewer than 90,000 clones, roughly 80% of them present only once. This TCR was recovered from a male donor in good health and CMV-seronegative. Sequences were obtained from PBMCs. V is TRBV5-1 and J is TRBJ2-7, with TRBD1 matching 8 bases. The CDR3 sequence is CASSKTGTGDYEQYF. The CDR3 nucleotides are TGCGCCAGCAGCAAAACCGGGACAGGAGACTACGAGCAGTACTTC.